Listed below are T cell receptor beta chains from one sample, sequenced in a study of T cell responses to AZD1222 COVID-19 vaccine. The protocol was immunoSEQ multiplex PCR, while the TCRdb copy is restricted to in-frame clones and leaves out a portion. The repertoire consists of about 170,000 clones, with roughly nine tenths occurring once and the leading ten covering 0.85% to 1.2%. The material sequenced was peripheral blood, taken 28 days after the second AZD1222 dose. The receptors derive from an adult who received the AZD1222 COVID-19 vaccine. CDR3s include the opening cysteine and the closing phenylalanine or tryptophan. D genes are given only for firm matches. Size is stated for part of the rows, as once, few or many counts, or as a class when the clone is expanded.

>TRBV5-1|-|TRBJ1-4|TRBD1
TGCGCCAGCAGCTTTAGAAGCCAGGGGGCGATTCGGAGGGATCGGTCGAGTGAAAAACTGTTTTTT
CASSFRSQGAIRRDRSSEKLFF
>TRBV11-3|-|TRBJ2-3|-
TGTGCCAGCAGCTTAGATGGGACTTCAGATACGCAGTATTTT
CASSLDGTSDTQYF
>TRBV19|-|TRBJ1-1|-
TGTGCCAGTAGTCACCCTGGACACCAAGACGAAGCTTTCTTT
CASSHPGHQDEAFF
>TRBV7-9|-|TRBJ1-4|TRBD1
TGTGCCAGCAGCCAGGGACAGGATATTTCAACTAATGAAAAACTGTTTTTT
CASSQGQDISTNEKLFF
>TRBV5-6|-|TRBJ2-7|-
TGTGCCAGCAGCCCCGCAAGCGGTAGCTCCTACGAGCAGTACTTC
CASSPASGSSYEQYF
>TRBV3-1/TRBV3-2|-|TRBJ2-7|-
TGTGCCAGCAGCCTCGATTTCGGGGGAGCCTACGAGCAGTACTTC
CASSLDFGGAYEQYF
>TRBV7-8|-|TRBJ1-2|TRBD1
TGTGCCAGCAGCACGACAGGGAACTATGGCTACACCTTC
CASSTTGNYGYTF
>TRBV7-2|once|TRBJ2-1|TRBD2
TGTGCCAGCAGCAGGGGACTAGCGGGGGGCCACAATGAGCAGTTCTTC
CASSRGLAGGHNEQFF
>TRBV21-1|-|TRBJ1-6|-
TGTGCCAGCAAGGATCGCGGCGTCCCAGTTTGTTCACCCCTCCACTTT
CASKDRGVPVCSPLHF
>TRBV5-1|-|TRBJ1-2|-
TGCGCCAGCAGCTTCGCGGGGGCGGATGGCTACACCTTC
CASSFAGADGYTF
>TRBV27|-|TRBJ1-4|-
TGTGCCAGCAGTTTATCGAACAGGAGGAAACTGTTTTTT
CASSLSNRRKLFF
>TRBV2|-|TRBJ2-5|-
TGTGCCAGCAGTGAAGCGGGGGCCTCGAAATACTTC
CASSEAGASKYF
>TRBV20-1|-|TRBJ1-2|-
TGCAGTGCCGGACAGCACTATGGCTACACCTTC
CSAGQHYGYTF
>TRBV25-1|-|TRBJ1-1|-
TGTGCCAGCAGTGTATATAGGAACACTGAAGCTTTCTTT
CASSVYRNTEAFF
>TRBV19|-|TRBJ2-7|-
TGTGCCAGTAGTCCCGGGTACCCCGACTACGAGCAGTACTTC
CASSPGYPDYEQYF
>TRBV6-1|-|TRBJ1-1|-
TGTGCCAGCAGTGAAGGATGGGTCTTAATGGTACGTGAAGCTTTCTTT
CASSEGWVLMVREAFF
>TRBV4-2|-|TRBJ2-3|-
TGTGCCAGCAGCCTAGACGGGGGAGGCACAGATACGCAGTATTTT
CASSLDGGGTDTQYF
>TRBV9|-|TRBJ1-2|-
TGTGCCAGCAGCGCACCGGGGTGGCTTCAGGTCTATGGCTACACCTTC
CASSAPGWLQVYGYTF
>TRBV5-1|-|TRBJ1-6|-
TGCGCCAGCAGCTTGGGCGACGGTTATAATTCACCCCTCCACTTT
CASSLGDGYNSPLHF
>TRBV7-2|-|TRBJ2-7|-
TGTGCCAGCAGAACCCAGGGGGGTAAATACGAGCAGTACTTC
CASRTQGGKYEQYF
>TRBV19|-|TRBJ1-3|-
TGTGCCAGTAGTCCCTCAGGAGTCGTCTCTGGAAACACCATATATTTT
CASSPSGVVSGNTIYF
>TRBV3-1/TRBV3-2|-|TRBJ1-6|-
TGTGCCAGCAGCCTCGGGGAGACCTATAATTCACCCCTCCACTTT
CASSLGETYNSPLHF
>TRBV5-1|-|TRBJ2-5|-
TGCGCCAGCAGCTTAGCCGGGGAGACCCAGTACTTC
CASSLAGETQYF
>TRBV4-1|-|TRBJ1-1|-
TGCGCCAGCAGCCAAGTCACGGGCAGCGAAGCTTTCTTT
CASSQVTGSEAFF